This is a list of T cell receptor beta chains from one sample in a study of CD8+ T cells in alopecia areata. Clones were read by immunoSEQ multiplex PCR, and TCRdb kept only the in-frame ones, dropping some. This repertoire shows about 290,000 clones, over 45% found once; its top ten account for about 1.7%. The sequenced sample was CD4+ T cells sorted from blood, obtained at week 24, from a patient treated with tofacitinib. The receptors were gathered from a human donor with alopecia areata. The CDR3 runs from the conserved cysteine through the conserved F or W. D genes are given only for firm matches. Size is omitted from some rows. Given values are once, few, many or a class for expanded clones.

v_gene: TRBV30; abundance: .; d_gene: .; j_gene: TRBJ1-4; CDR3aa: CAWSAGIREKLFF; CDR3nt: TGTGCCTGGAGTGCGGGGATTCGAGAAAAACTGTTTTTT
v_gene: TRBV6-5; abundance: .; d_gene: .; j_gene: TRBJ2-4; CDR3aa: CASSPRTGGDIQYF; CDR3nt: TGTGCCAGCAGTCCACGGACCGGCGGGGACATTCAGTACTTC
v_gene: TRBV29-1; abundance: .; d_gene: .; j_gene: TRBJ2-1; CDR3aa: CSVDLSQEFF; CDR3nt: TGCAGCGTTGATCTGAGCCAAGAGTTCTTC
v_gene: TRBV28; abundance: .; d_gene: .; j_gene: TRBJ2-3; CDR3aa: CASASSTDTQYF; CDR3nt: TGTGCCAGCGCATCTAGCACAGATACGCAGTATTTT
v_gene: TRBV29-1; abundance: .; d_gene: .; j_gene: TRBJ2-3; CDR3aa: CSVEDRLATDTQYF; CDR3nt: TGCAGCGTTGAAGATCGTCTAGCGACAGATACGCAGTATTTT
v_gene: TRBV5-6; abundance: .; d_gene: TRBD2; j_gene: TRBJ2-3; CDR3aa: CASSLETGTSPDTQYF; CDR3nt: TGTGCCAGCAGCTTGGAAACAGGGACTAGCCCAGATACGCAGTATTTT
v_gene: TRBV15; abundance: few; d_gene: TRBD2; j_gene: TRBJ2-3; CDR3aa: CATSRVSSGGGTDTQYF; CDR3nt: TGTGCCACCAGCAGAGTGTCTAGCGGGGGTGGCACAGATACGCAGTATTTT
v_gene: TRBV5-1; abundance: .; d_gene: TRBD1; j_gene: TRBJ2-7; CDR3aa: CASSLGATGAPYEQYF; CDR3nt: TGCGCCAGCAGCTTGGGAGCGACAGGGGCCCCCTACGAGCAGTACTTC
v_gene: TRBV2; abundance: few; d_gene: .; j_gene: TRBJ2-1; CDR3aa: CASSTGTPSYNEQFF; CDR3nt: TGTGCCAGCAGTACCGGGACACCGTCCTACAATGAGCAGTTCTTC
v_gene: TRBV30; abundance: .; d_gene: .; j_gene: TRBJ1-5; CDR3aa: CAWGAGLEDQPQHF; CDR3nt: TGTGCCTGGGGGGCAGGGCTGGAAGATCAGCCCCAGCATTTT
v_gene: TRBV7-6; abundance: once; d_gene: TRBD1; j_gene: TRBJ1-6; CDR3aa: CASSLVAQGANNSPLHF; CDR3nt: TGTGCCAGCAGCTTAGTCGCGCAGGGGGCGAATAATTCACCCCTCCACTTT
v_gene: TRBV2; abundance: .; d_gene: TRBD1; j_gene: TRBJ2-5; CDR3aa: CASSADRDEETQYF; CDR3nt: TGTGCCAGCAGTGCGGACAGGGACGAAGAGACCCAGTACTTC
v_gene: TRBV9; abundance: .; d_gene: TRBD2; j_gene: TRBJ2-1; CDR3aa: CASSKGLAGGNEQFF; CDR3nt: TGTGCCAGCAGCAAGGGACTAGCGGGGGGTAATGAGCAGTTCTTC
v_gene: TRBV2; abundance: .; d_gene: TRBD2; j_gene: TRBJ2-5; CDR3aa: CASSNGLGETQYF; CDR3nt: TGTGCCAGCAGTAACGGACTAGGAGAGACCCAGTACTTC
v_gene: TRBV30; abundance: .; d_gene: .; j_gene: TRBJ2-2; CDR3aa: CAWRESTGELFF; CDR3nt: TGTGCCTGGAGAGAATCTACCGGGGAGCTGTTTTTT
v_gene: TRBV7-2; abundance: .; d_gene: .; j_gene: TRBJ2-7; CDR3aa: CASSRTSIQVF; CDR3nt: TGTGCCAGCAGCCGCACGTCGATTCAAGTCTTC
v_gene: TRBV4-3; abundance: few; d_gene: .; j_gene: TRBJ1-1; CDR3aa: CASSLGVEAFF; CDR3nt: TGCGCCAGCAGCCTAGGGGTAGAAGCTTTCTTT
v_gene: TRBV4-3; abundance: many; d_gene: .; j_gene: TRBJ1-6; CDR3aa: CASSQVLIRGPQNSPLHF; CDR3nt: TGCGCCAGCAGCCAAGTCCTCATCAGGGGTCCCCAAAATTCACCCCTCCACTTT
v_gene: TRBV6-6; abundance: once; d_gene: .; j_gene: TRBJ1-1; CDR3aa: CASSYGAAEAFF; CDR3nt: TGTGCCAGCAGTTACGGGGCAGCTGAAGCTTTCTTT
v_gene: TRBV5-4; abundance: .; d_gene: .; j_gene: TRBJ2-3; CDR3aa: CATHSKAGTDTQYF; CDR3nt: TGTGCCACCCACTCCAAGGCGGGAACAGATACGCAGTATTTT
v_gene: TRBV5-4; abundance: few; d_gene: .; j_gene: TRBJ1-1; CDR3aa: CASSLQGKAGAFF; CDR3nt: TGTGCCAGCAGCTTGCAGGGCAAAGCCGGAGCTTTCTTT
v_gene: TRBV5-1; abundance: .; d_gene: .; j_gene: TRBJ2-5; CDR3aa: CASSFTRGTGQETQYF; CDR3nt: TGCGCCAGCAGCTTCACCCGCGGGACGGGGCAAGAGACCCAGTACTTC
v_gene: TRBV15; abundance: .; d_gene: TRBD1; j_gene: TRBJ1-5; CDR3aa: CATSRGQGRQPQHF; CDR3nt: TGTGCCACCAGCAGAGGACAGGGGAGGCAGCCCCAGCATTTT
v_gene: TRBV27; abundance: .; d_gene: TRBD1; j_gene: TRBJ2-7; CDR3aa: CASSWGTGTYEQYF; CDR3nt: TGTGCCAGCAGTTGGGGGACAGGGACCTACGAGCAGTACTTC
v_gene: TRBV4-2; abundance: .; d_gene: .; j_gene: TRBJ2-7; CDR3aa: CASSQGVGQRTEQYF; CDR3nt: TGTGCCAGCAGCCAAGGGGTGGGGCAAAGGACGGAGCAGTACTTC
v_gene: TRBV6-5; abundance: .; d_gene: TRBD2; j_gene: TRBJ2-7; CDR3aa: CASRSLAGGTYEQYF; CDR3nt: TGTGCCAGCAGGAGTTTAGCGGGGGGGACCTACGAGCAGTACTTC
v_gene: TRBV27; abundance: few; d_gene: .; j_gene: TRBJ2-2; CDR3aa: CASSLRGTGELFF; CDR3nt: TGTGCCAGCAGTTTACGAGGCACCGGGGAGCTGTTTTTT
v_gene: TRBV30; abundance: few; d_gene: .; j_gene: TRBJ2-5; CDR3aa: CAWSVDRETQYF; CDR3nt: TGTGCCTGGAGTGTAGACAGAGAGACCCAGTACTTC
v_gene: TRBV20-1; abundance: .; d_gene: .; j_gene: TRBJ1-3; CDR3aa: CSAGYRDTIYF; CDR3nt: TGCAGTGCTGGCTATCGGGACACCATATATTTT
v_gene: TRBV14; abundance: .; d_gene: TRBD1; j_gene: TRBJ2-1; CDR3aa: CASSQWVGQGDNEQFF; CDR3nt: TGTGCCAGCAGCCAATGGGTGGGACAGGGGGACAATGAGCAGTTCTTC
v_gene: TRBV27; abundance: .; d_gene: TRBD1; j_gene: TRBJ2-2; CDR3aa: CASNRGPGQGNTGELFF; CDR3nt: TGTGCCAGCAATAGGGGTCCGGGACAGGGGAACACCGGGGAGCTGTTTTTT
v_gene: TRBV30; abundance: .; d_gene: TRBD1; j_gene: TRBJ2-7; CDR3aa: CSSGQAYEQYF; CDR3nt: TGTAGTAGTGGACAGGCCTACGAGCAGTACTTC
v_gene: TRBV2; abundance: .; d_gene: .; j_gene: TRBJ1-2; CDR3aa: CASKESGTYGYTF; CDR3nt: TGTGCCAGCAAAGAATCAGGGACCTATGGCTACACCTTC
v_gene: TRBV4-3; abundance: .; d_gene: TRBD2; j_gene: TRBJ2-3; CDR3aa: CASSQDLASGGADTQYF; CDR3nt: TGCGCCAGCAGCCAAGATCTCGCTAGCGGGGGGGCAGATACGCAGTATTTT
v_gene: TRBV30; abundance: .; d_gene: TRBD1; j_gene: TRBJ2-1; CDR3aa: CAWNRDRANNEQFF; CDR3nt: TGTGCCTGGAACCGGGACAGGGCAAACAATGAGCAGTTCTTC
v_gene: TRBV9; abundance: .; d_gene: TRBD1; j_gene: TRBJ1-6; CDR3aa: CASSPQTGKYSPLHF; CDR3nt: TGTGCCAGCAGCCCACAGACAGGGAAATATTCACCCCTCCACTTT
v_gene: TRBV29-1; abundance: .; d_gene: TRBD1; j_gene: TRBJ2-7; CDR3aa: CSILPGTVASYEQYF; CDR3nt: TGCAGCATCTTACCGGGGACAGTGGCCTCCTACGAGCAGTACTTC
v_gene: TRBV18; abundance: few; d_gene: TRBD1; j_gene: TRBJ1-1; CDR3aa: CASSPGDRAFF; CDR3nt: TGTGCCAGCTCCCCGGGGGACAGAGCTTTCTTT
v_gene: TRBV19; abundance: .; d_gene: .; j_gene: TRBJ2-3; CDR3aa: CASSGALSDTQYF; CDR3nt: TGTGCCAGTAGTGGCGCTCTTTCGGATACGCAGTATTTT
v_gene: TRBV2; abundance: few; d_gene: .; j_gene: TRBJ1-5; CDR3aa: CASSGDQPQHF; CDR3nt: TGTGCCAGCAGCGGGGATCAGCCCCAGCATTTT
v_gene: TRBV27; abundance: few; d_gene: .; j_gene: TRBJ2-5; CDR3aa: CASSILETQYF; CDR3nt: TGTGCCAGCAGTATCCTAGAGACCCAGTACTTC
v_gene: TRBV5-4; abundance: few; d_gene: TRBD2; j_gene: TRBJ2-7; CDR3aa: CASSLTAGGRRGSYEQYF; CDR3nt: TGTGCCAGCAGCCTTACAGCGGGAGGACGGCGAGGGTCCTACGAGCAGTACTTC
v_gene: TRBV6-1; abundance: once; d_gene: .; j_gene: TRBJ1-6; CDR3aa: CATTPRYHNSPLHF; CDR3nt: TGTGCCACTACTCCCCGCTACCATAATTCACCCCTCCACTTT
v_gene: TRBV2; abundance: few; d_gene: .; j_gene: TRBJ2-3; CDR3aa: CASNSDGTDTQYF; CDR3nt: TGTGCCAGCAACAGCGACGGCACAGATACGCAGTATTTT
v_gene: TRBV5-6; abundance: .; d_gene: TRBD1; j_gene: TRBJ2-3; CDR3aa: CASSRFGQGRADTQYF; CDR3nt: TGTGCCAGCAGCCGATTTGGACAGGGGAGGGCAGATACGCAGTATTTT
v_gene: TRBV28; abundance: .; d_gene: TRBD2; j_gene: TRBJ2-7; CDR3aa: CASSLAGAYEQYF; CDR3nt: TGTGCCAGCAGCCTAGCGGGGGCCTACGAGCAGTACTTC
v_gene: TRBV9; abundance: .; d_gene: .; j_gene: TRBJ1-5; CDR3aa: CASSVASGIGQPQHF; CDR3nt: TGTGCCAGCAGCGTAGCTTCAGGGATCGGTCAGCCCCAGCATTTT
v_gene: TRBV2; abundance: .; d_gene: .; j_gene: TRBJ2-5; CDR3aa: CASSEVETQYF; CDR3nt: TGTGCCAGCAGTGAAGTGGAGACCCAGTACTTC
v_gene: TRBV20-1; abundance: .; d_gene: .; j_gene: TRBJ2-7; CDR3aa: CSAGTYEQYF; CDR3nt: TGCAGTGCTGGCACCTACGAGCAGTACTTC
v_gene: TRBV7-9; abundance: .; d_gene: .; j_gene: TRBJ2-7; CDR3aa: CASSSEYEQYF; CDR3nt: TGTGCCAGCAGCTCAGAATACGAGCAGTACTTC
v_gene: TRBV25-1; abundance: few; d_gene: .; j_gene: TRBJ1-6; CDR3aa: CASSTTGHNSPLHF; CDR3nt: TGTGCCAGCAGTACAACAGGCCATAATTCACCCCTCCACTTT
v_gene: TRBV27; abundance: .; d_gene: .; j_gene: TRBJ2-5; CDR3aa: CASSSHQETQYF; CDR3nt: TGTGCCAGCAGTTCCCACCAAGAGACCCAGTACTTC
v_gene: TRBV7-2; abundance: .; d_gene: .; j_gene: TRBJ2-5; CDR3aa: CASSLAGRLGRETQYF; CDR3nt: TGTGCCAGCAGCTTAGCGGGGAGGTTGGGGAGAGAGACCCAGTACTTC
v_gene: TRBV7-9; abundance: .; d_gene: TRBD1; j_gene: TRBJ2-5; CDR3aa: CASSLMAGGAQETQYF; CDR3nt: TGTGCCAGCAGCTTAATGGCAGGGGGAGCACAAGAGACCCAGTACTTC
v_gene: TRBV29-1; abundance: .; d_gene: .; j_gene: TRBJ1-1; CDR3aa: CSVVGRLNTEAFF; CDR3nt: TGCAGCGTTGTTGGACGGTTAAACACTGAAGCTTTCTTT
v_gene: TRBV7-9; abundance: .; d_gene: TRBD1; j_gene: TRBJ2-1; CDR3aa: CASSRGQGRNNEQFF; CDR3nt: TGTGCCAGCAGCCGCGGACAGGGGCGAAACAATGAGCAGTTCTTC
v_gene: TRBV5-1; abundance: .; d_gene: .; j_gene: TRBJ2-5; CDR3aa: CASSLTGAPAQETQYF; CDR3nt: TGCGCCAGCAGCTTGACGGGGGCCCCGGCTCAAGAGACCCAGTACTTC